This T cell receptor (beta chain) originates from a study of blood T cell repertoires in COVID-19. The wider study: The analysed material was cDNA or gDNA that came from T cells, B-cell-depleted T cells, or PBMCs.

Trimming took 1 base from V and 4 from J, leaving 14 bases between them. Germline V gene lookup returns CDR1 KGHDR and CDR2 SFDVKD. The CDR3 extends over 16 amino acids. The data were produced by immunoSEQ multiplex PCR, yet TCRdb's version contains in-frame clones alone and is incomplete. The repertoire holds fewer than 400,000 clones, with 85% as singletons. Individuals drawn from around 25 US areas were about 18 to 100 years old. Clinical history as reported by participants underpinned cohort assignment. V gene TRBV24-1 combines with J gene TRBJ2-3; D perhaps matches TRBD1 (5 bases). The sequencing sample was made of PBMCs or T cells enriched from blood (not recorded which). The receptor's source is a woman aged 25 to 39 who had been exposed to COVID-19. CDR3 sequence reads: CATSDFGRVDADTQYF. In nucleotides, the CDR3 is TGTGCCACCAGTGATTTCGGCAGGGTGGATGCAGATACGCAGTATTTT.